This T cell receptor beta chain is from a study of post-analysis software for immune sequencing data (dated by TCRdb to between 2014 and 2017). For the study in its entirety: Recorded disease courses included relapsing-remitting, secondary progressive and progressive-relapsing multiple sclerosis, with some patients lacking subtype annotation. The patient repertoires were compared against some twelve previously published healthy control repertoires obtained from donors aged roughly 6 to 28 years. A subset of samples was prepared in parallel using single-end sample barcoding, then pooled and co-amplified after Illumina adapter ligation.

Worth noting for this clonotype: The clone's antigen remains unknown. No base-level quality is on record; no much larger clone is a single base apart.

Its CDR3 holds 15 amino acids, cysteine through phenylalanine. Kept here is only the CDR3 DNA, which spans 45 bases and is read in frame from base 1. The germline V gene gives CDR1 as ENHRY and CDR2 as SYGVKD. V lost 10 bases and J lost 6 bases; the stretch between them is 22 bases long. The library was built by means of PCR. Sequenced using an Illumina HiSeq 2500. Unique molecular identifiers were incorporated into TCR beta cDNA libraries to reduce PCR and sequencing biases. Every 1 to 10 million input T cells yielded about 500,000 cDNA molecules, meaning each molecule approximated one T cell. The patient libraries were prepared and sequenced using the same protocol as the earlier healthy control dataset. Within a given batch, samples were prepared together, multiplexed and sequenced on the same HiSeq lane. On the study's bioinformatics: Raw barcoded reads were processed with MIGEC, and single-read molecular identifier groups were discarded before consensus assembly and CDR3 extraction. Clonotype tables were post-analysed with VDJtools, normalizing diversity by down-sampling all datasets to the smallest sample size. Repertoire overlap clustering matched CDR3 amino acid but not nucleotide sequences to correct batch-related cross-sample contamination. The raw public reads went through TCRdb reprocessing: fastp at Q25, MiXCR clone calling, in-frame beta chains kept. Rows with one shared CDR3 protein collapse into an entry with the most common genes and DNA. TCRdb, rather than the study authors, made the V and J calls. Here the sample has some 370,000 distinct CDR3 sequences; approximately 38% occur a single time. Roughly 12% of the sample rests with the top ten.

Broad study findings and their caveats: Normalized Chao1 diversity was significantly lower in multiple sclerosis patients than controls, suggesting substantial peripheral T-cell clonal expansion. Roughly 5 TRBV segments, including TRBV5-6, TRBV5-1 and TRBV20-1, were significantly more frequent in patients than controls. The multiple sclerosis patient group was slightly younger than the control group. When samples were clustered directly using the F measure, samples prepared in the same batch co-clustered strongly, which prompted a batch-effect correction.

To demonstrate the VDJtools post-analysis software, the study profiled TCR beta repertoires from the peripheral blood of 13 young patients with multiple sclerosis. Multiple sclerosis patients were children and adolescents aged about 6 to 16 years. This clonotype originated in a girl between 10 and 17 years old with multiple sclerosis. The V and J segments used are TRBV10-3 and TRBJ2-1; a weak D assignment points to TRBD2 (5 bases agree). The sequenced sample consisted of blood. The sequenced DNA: TGTGCCACTCAACAACTAGAGAGGGCTCGCAATGAGCAGTTCTTC. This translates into CATQQLERARNEQFF.